A selection of T cell receptor beta chains follows, all from one sample in a study of graft-versus-host responses after intestinal transplantation. Their antigen targets remain unknown. The assay was immunoSEQ multiplex PCR, and TCRdb's table has in-frame clones only and misses some. The data contain some 23,000 clones, around 82% of them singletons. The sample consisted of unstimulated CD8+ T cells sorted from spleen or lymph node cells, taken before transplant. Source of these receptors: a human donor who was the organ donor for an intestinal transplant. The CDR3 runs from the conserved cysteine through the conserved F or W. The order of the fields is V gene, J gene, CDR3 protein.

V: TRBV11-3; J: TRBJ2-1; CDR3: CASSLSVVAWKGNEQFF
V: TRBV6-9; J: TRBJ1-6; CDR3: CASRTGQYNSPLHF
V: TRBV10-1; J: TRBJ1-1; CDR3: CASSASPGMNTEAFF
V: TRBV29-1; J: TRBJ2-1; CDR3: CSAGGGSQNEQFF
V: TRBV28; J: TRBJ2-7; CDR3: CASSLAGPYEQYF
V: TRBV4-1; J: TRBJ2-4; CDR3: CASSLVWGGNIQYF
V: TRBV19; J: TRBJ1-2; CDR3: CASSKDRAVYGYTF
V: TRBV5-1; J: TRBJ2-1; CDR3: CASRPFGQTNEKQFF
V: TRBV14; J: TRBJ1-2; CDR3: CASSLTGWGYGYTF
V: TRBV7-6; J: TRBJ2-5; CDR3: CASSLEKTGGEQETQYF
V: TRBV28; J: TRBJ1-4; CDR3: CASKTTSQGLWEKLFF
V: TRBV5-1; J: TRBJ2-7; CDR3: CASSLEIPSLGEQYF
V: TRBV5-4; J: TRBJ1-6; CDR3: CASSPGTLRPLHF
V: TRBV25-1; J: TRBJ2-1; CDR3: CASYGGMKVAGGGNEQFF
V: TRBV9; J: TRBJ2-7; CDR3: CASSLRQASEQYF
V: TRBV9; J: TRBJ1-1; CDR3: CASSVLAVPMNTEAFF
V: TRBV30; J: TRBJ2-7; CDR3: CAWSAGNPGRNLYF
V: TRBV5-6; J: TRBJ1-2; CDR3: CASSFDRGPGYTF
V: TRBV6-4; J: TRBJ1-2; CDR3: CASSPQRHFPYGYTF
V: TRBV30; J: TRBJ1-3; CDR3: CAWSVPDLSGNTIYF
V: TRBV5-1; J: TRBJ2-1; CDR3: CASSLRDRVYNEQFF
V: TRBV10-2; J: TRBJ2-2; CDR3: CASSERLGLDTGELFF
V: TRBV10-3; J: TRBJ2-3; CDR3: CAISEESTDTQYF
V: TRBV13; J: TRBJ2-3; CDR3: CASSLIFRQGGTDTQYF
V: TRBV29-1; J: TRBJ1-1; CDR3: CSAGQLRNTEAFF
V: TRBV11-3; J: TRBJ2-5; CDR3: CASSLIGTSGETQYF
V: TRBV5-6; J: TRBJ2-1; CDR3: CASSSGQGSLYNEQFF
V: TRBV19; J: TRBJ2-7; CDR3: CASSIADQVEQYF
V: TRBV19; J: TRBJ2-1; CDR3: CASSLATPGGSHEQFF
V: TRBV7-9; J: TRBJ2-1; CDR3: CASGLAGGPDNEQFF
V: TRBV12-5; J: TRBJ2-2; CDR3: CASGFGTREWTGELFF
V: TRBV7-8; J: TRBJ2-7; CDR3: CASSFGADYEQYF
V: TRBV7-9; J: TRBJ2-6; CDR3: CASSFGDSGANVLTF
V: TRBV11-3; J: TRBJ2-7; CDR3: CASSLRWGGTYEQYF
V: TRBV11-2; J: TRBJ1-2; CDR3: CASSLGGSTKLGYGYTF
V: TRBV6-5; J: TRBJ1-1; CDR3: CASSYGDRGLLSEAFF
V: TRBV29-1; J: TRBJ2-7; CDR3: CSVEVDSYEQYF
V: TRBV19; J: TRBJ1-1; CDR3: CASSFGTGRTEAFF
V: TRBV5-1; J: TRBJ1-1; CDR3: CASSLDGGSTEAFF
V: TRBV4-1; J: TRBJ1-1; CDR3: CASSQEDGNLNTEAFF
V: TRBV2; J: TRBJ1-1; CDR3: CASSEFGLNTEAFF
V: TRBV4-2; J: TRBJ2-1; CDR3: CASSPYERTGEGDEQFF
V: TRBV7-9; J: TRBJ1-1; CDR3: CASSTPGQGGENTEAFF
V: TRBV12-5; J: TRBJ1-5; CDR3: CASGLVQGNQPQHF
V: TRBV7-8; J: TRBJ2-7; CDR3: CASSLDPNEQYF
V: TRBV4-3; J: TRBJ2-7; CDR3: CASSPQDAISDYEQYF
V: TRBV4-3; J: TRBJ2-1; CDR3: CASSQDRLSSYNEQFF
V: TRBV4-2; J: TRBJ2-1; CDR3: CASSHTITPLAVYNEQFF
V: TRBV13; J: TRBJ1-1; CDR3: CASSLSSRELNTEAFF